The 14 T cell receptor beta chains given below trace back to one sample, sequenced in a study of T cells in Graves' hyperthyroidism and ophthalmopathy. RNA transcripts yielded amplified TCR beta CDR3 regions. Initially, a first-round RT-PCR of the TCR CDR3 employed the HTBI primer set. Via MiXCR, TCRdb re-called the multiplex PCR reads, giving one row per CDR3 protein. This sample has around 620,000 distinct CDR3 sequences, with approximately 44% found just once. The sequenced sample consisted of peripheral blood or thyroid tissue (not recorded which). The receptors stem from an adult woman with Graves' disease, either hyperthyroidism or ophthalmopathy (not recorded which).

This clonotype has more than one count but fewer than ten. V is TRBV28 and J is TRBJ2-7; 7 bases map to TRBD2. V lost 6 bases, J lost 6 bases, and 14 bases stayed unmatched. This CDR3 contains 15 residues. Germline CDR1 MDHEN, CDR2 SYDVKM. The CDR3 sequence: CASSTTLGGPGEQYF. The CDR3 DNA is TGTGCCAGCAGCACAACACTGGGAGGGCCGGGCGAGCAGTACTTC.

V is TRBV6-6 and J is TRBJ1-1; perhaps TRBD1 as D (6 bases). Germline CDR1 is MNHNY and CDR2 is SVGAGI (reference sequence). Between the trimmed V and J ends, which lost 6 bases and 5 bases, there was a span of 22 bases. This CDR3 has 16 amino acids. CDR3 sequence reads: CASSPPRTVIITEAFF. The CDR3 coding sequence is TGTGCCAGCAGCCCGCCCCGGACAGTTATCATTACTGAAGCTTTCTTT.

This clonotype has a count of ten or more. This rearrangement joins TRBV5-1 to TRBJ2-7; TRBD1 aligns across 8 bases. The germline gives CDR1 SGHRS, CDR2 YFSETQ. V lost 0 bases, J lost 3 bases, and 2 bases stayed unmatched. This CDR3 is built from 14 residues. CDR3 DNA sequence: TGCGCCAGCAGCTTGGGGGGACAGGTCTACGAGCAGTACTTC. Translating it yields CASSLGGQVYEQYF.

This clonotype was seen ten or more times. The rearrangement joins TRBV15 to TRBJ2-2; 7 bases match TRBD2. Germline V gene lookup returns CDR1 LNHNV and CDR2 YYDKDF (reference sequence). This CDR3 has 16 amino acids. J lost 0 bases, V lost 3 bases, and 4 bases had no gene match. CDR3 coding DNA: TGTGCCACCAGCAGGCGAGCGGGATCGAACACCGGGGAGCTGTTTTTT. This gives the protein CATSRRAGSNTGELFF.

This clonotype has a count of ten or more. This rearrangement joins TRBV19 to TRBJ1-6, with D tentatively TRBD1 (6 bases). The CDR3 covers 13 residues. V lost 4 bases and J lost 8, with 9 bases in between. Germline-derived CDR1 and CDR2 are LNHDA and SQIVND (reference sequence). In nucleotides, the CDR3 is TGTGCCAGTAGTACCAACAGGGATTCACCCCTCCACTTT. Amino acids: CASSTNRDSPLHF.

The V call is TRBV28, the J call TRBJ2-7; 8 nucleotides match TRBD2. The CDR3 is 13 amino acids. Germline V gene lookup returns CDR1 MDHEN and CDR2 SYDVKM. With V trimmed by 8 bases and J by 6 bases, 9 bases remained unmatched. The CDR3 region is CASLSGGIVEQYF. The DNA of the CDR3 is TGTGCCAGCCTGTCGGGAGGGATTGTCGAGCAGTACTTC.

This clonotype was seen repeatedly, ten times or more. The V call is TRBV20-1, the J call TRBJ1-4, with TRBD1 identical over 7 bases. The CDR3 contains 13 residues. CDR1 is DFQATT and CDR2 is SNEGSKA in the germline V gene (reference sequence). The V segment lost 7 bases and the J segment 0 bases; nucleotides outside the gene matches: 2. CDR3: CSVGQATNEKLFF. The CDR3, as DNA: TGCAGTGTCGGACAGGCAACTAATGAAAAACTGTTTTTT.

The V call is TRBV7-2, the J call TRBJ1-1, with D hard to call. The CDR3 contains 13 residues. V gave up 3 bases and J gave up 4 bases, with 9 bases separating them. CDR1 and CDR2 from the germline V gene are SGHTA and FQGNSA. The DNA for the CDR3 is TGTGCCAGCAGCTTTGGACGGTCCACTGAAGCTTTCTTT. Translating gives CASSFGRSTEAFF. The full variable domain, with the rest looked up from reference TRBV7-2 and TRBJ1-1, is GAGVSQSPSNKVTEKGKDVELRCDPISGHTALYWYRQSLGQGLEFLIYFQGNSAPDKSGLPSDRFSAERTGGSVSTLTIQRTQQEDSAVYLCASSFGRSTEAFFGQGTRLTVV.

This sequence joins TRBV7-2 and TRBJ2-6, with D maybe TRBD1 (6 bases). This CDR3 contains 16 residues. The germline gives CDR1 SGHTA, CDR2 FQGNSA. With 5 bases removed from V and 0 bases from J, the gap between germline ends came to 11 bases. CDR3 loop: CASSLDSYSGANVLTF. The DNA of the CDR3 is TGTGCCAGCAGCCTGGACAGTTACTCTGGGGCCAACGTCCTGACTTTC.

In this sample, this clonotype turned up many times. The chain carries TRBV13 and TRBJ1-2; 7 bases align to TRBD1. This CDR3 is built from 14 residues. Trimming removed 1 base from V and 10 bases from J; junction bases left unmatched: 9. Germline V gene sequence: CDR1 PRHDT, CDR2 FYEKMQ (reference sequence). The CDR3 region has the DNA TGTGCCAGCAGCTTAGCGGGCCAGGGGGAACCCTACACCTTC. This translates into CASSLAGQGEPYTF.

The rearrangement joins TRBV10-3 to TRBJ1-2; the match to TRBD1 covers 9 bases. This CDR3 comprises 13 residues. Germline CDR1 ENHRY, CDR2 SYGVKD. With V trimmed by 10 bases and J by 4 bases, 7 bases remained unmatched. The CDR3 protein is CATSGQGPYGYTF. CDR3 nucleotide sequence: TGTGCCACCTCGGGACAGGGTCCCTATGGCTACACCTTC.

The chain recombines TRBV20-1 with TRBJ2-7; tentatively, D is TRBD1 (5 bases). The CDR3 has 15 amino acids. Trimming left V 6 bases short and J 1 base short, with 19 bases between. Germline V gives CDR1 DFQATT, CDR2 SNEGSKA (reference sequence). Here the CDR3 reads CSAPPGQGMSYEQYF. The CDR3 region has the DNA TGCAGTGCCCCCCCGGGCCAGGGTATGTCCTACGAGCAGTACTTC.

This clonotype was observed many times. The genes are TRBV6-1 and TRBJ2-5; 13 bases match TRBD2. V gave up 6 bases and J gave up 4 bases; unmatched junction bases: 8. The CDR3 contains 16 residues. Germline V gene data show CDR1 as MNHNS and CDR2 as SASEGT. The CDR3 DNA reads TGTGCCAGCAGCGACCCCCGACTAGCGGGAGGAGAGACCCAGTACTTC. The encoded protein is CASSDPRLAGGETQYF.

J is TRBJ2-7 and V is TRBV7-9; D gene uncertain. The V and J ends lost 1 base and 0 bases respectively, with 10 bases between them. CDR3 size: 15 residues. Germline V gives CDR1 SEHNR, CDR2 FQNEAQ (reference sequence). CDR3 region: CASSLEAPSSYEQYF. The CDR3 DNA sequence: TGTGCCAGCAGCTTAGAGGCCCCAAGCTCCTACGAGCAGTACTTC.